Detailed here is one TCR beta chain. CDR3 size: 15 residues. Germline V CDR1 and CDR2: SGHTA, FQGNSA. This sample is drawn from a study of monozygotic twins with inflammatory bowel disease. TCRdb re-called the 5' RACE reads, yielding one record per CDR3 amino acid sequence without DNA. The specimen's table records approximately 400,000 distinct CDR3 sequences. This TCR derives from a human donor with ulcerative colitis or Crohn's disease, or a healthy co-twin of an affected twin (not recorded which). This chain connects TRBV7-2 to TRBJ2-5; TCRdb picks TRBD1, but there is no DNA to check that call. Sequenced input: blood. The chain's CDR3 is CASSFGGKFQETQYF.